This T cell receptor beta chain was captured by sequencing in a study of cytotoxic CD8 clonotypes in ibrutinib-treated CLL. In the study overall: Once treatment had gone on for a median of around 11 months, range 6 to 36, response samples were drawn.

Study results and limitations: In comparison with age-matched healthy donors, baseline clonality was higher and tracked circulating CD8+ T-cell counts.

Roughly 2 micrograms of genomic DNA came from cryopreserved PBMCs for TCR beta libraries. About this clone: What it recognizes is unknown.

TCRdb's copy holds only in-frame clones and misses some; the assay was immunoSEQ multiplex PCR. The table has roughly 50,000 clones, about 57% seen once; the top ten hold approximately 27%. The receptor's source is a human donor with chronic lymphocytic leukemia. Sample: PBMCs, taken after 24 months of ibrutinib treatment.

DNA for the CDR3: TGTGCCAGCAGCGTAGATGGCAGCAATCAGCCCCAGCATTTT. As protein: CASSVDGSNQPQHF. V usage is TRBV9 and J usage is TRBJ1-5; the D is unclear. V was cut by 0 bases and J by 1 base, with 5 bases left in between. The CDR3 has 14 amino acids. Germline V gene lookup returns CDR1 SGDLS and CDR2 YYNGEE.